The clone carrying this T cell receptor (beta chain) was seen only a few times. The source of the sample is a study of patients and donors after allogeneic stem cell transplantation. The germline V and J ends were trimmed by 3 bases and 2 bases, with 12 bases remaining between them. The CDR3 length is 15 residues. Germline-derived CDR1 and CDR2 are LNHNV and YYDKDF (reference sequence). TCRdb re-called the RT-PCR reads with MiXCR, one entry per CDR3 protein. Of approximately 250,000 distinct CDR3 sequences listed, approximately 14% are singletons. The rearrangement uses TRBV15 and TRBJ2-3; possibly TRBD2 for D (6 bases). The specimen sequenced was blood, either unsorted or a sorted T cell fraction (not recorded which). The receptor comes from a human donor who was either an allogeneic HSCT recipient or a stem cell or donor lymphocyte infusion donor (not recorded which). It is not recorded whose cells these are; they may come from a transplant donor. CDR3 DNA: TGTGCCACCAGCAGGAGGGCGGGACCCACAGATACGCAGTATTTT. It encodes CATSRRAGPTDTQYF.